The sequence of this T cell receptor beta chain was determined in a study of T-cell memory formation after mild COVID-19. In TCRdb, the 5' RACE reads were re-called with MiXCR into one record per CDR3 protein. The table lists hundreds of thousands of distinct CDR3 sequences, roughly 15% of them singletons. Study-wide results and limits: Clones shrinking between day 15 and 85 showed a balanced CD4/CD8 split, and those that grew later tilted toward CD4+. Pre-infection memory contained some responding clones, which suggested that cross-reactive memory had joined. Chiefly within CM and EM were the contracting CD4+ clones; CD8+ ones were within EMRA.

This CDR3 is 15 amino acids long. Germline V gene data show CDR1 as MNHEY and CDR2 as SVGEGT. The V and J ends lost 6 bases and 5 bases respectively, with 19 bases between them. A remark on this clonotype: Its antigen remains unidentified.

The specimen was PBMCs or a T cell subset sorted from them (not recorded which). The chain recombines TRBV6-2 or TRBV6-3 with TRBJ2-5; D is perhaps TRBD1 or TRBD2 (5 bases each). The sequence came from a man aged 18 to 30 who had mild COVID-19 (a few samples of this study predate the infection). Cell type and time point are not known. CDR3 bases: TGTGCCAGCAGCCGGGGACCTGGGGGACGGGAGACCCAGTACTTC. Encoded protein: CASSRGPGGRETQYF.